This TCR beta chain was profiled in a study of Tregs in tolerant kidney transplant recipients. Overall study results and limits: Biological reproducibility was not directly addressed, but technical replication error appeared minimal. Few patients were studied, so findings need validation in larger groups.

About this clone itself: No antigen is known for it.

The repertoire was sequenced with immunoSEQ multiplex PCR; TCRdb's copy has only in-frame clones and lacks some. Among over 50,000 clones, about 83% were seen once, and the ten largest hold approximately 4.7%. CD4+CD25+CD127- Tregs, CD4+CD25- non-Tregs, CD4 and CD8 cells were sorted. Material for sequencing was CD4+ T cells from blood. The source is a human donor in good health.

The CDR3 DNA is TGTGCCAGCAGCGTAGTGGCTAGCGGTCATACCGGGGAGCTGTTTTTT. The encoded protein is CASSVVASGHTGELFF. The chain carries TRBV9 and TRBJ2-2, with 7 bases aligning to TRBD2. Germline V gene sequence: CDR1 SGDLS, CDR2 YYNGEE. V lost 0 bases, J lost 5 bases, and 7 bases stayed unmatched. The CDR3 sequence is 16 residues long. The full variable domain, with the rest looked up from reference TRBV9 and TRBJ2-2, is DSGVTQTPKHLITATGQRVTLRCSPRSGDLSVYWYQQSLDQGLQFLIQYYNGEERAKGNILERFSAQQFPDLHSELNLSSLELGDSALYFCASSVVASGHTGELFFGEGSRLTVL.